Following are 27 T cell receptor beta chains from one sample sequenced in a study of regulatory T cells in long-lasting Graves disease. The time point denotes: persistent/refractory GD, antithyroid drugs over 5 years with positive TRAb. There was RNA extracted from PBMCs, and the TCR library was made from it. CDR3-region Arm-PCR and iRepertoire HTBI primers produced the TCR beta libraries. TCRdb analysed the multiplex PCR reads with MiXCR anew, one entry per CDR3 protein. The sample has some 330,000 distinct CDR3 sequences, 20% to 25% seen once. The sample consisted of peripheral blood mononuclear cells (PBMCs), taken when the disease was refractory, from a patient treated with antithyroid drugs. Receptors were obtained from a woman aged 40 to 49 with Graves disease.

This clonotype has ten or more counts. This chain connects TRBV2 to TRBJ2-7; TRBD2 matches at 14 bases. The CDR3 runs to 15 residues. The V and J ends lost 6 bases and 3 bases, in that order; junction bases with no gene match: 4. Germline V gene lookup returns CDR1 SNHLY and CDR2 FYNNEI. The CDR3 here is CASSDGTSGGYEQYF. Here the CDR3 DNA reads TGTGCCAGCAGCGACGGGACTAGCGGGGGCTACGAGCAGTACTTC.

The chain is built from TRBV19 and TRBJ2-7; TRBD2 is a possible D gene (5 bases). CDR3 length: 15 amino acids. Looked up from germline, CDR1 is LNHDA and CDR2 is SQIVND (reference sequence). Trimming took off 7 bases at V and 0 bases at J, with 16 bases between the two ends. CDR3 sequence (DNA): TGTGCCAGTAAGGCTTCCGGGGTGAGCTCCTACGAGCAGTACTTC. Amino acid sequence: CASKASGVSSYEQYF.

In this sample, this clonotype turned up many times. The chain couples TRBV12-5 to TRBJ1-1; D call uncertain. V shed 2 bases and J shed 2 bases, with 9 bases lying between them. Germline lookup yields CDR1 LGHNT and CDR2 FRNRAP. The CDR3 length is 14 residues. Here the CDR3 reads CASGLSEENTEAFF. In nucleotides, the CDR3 is TGTGCTAGTGGTTTGTCGGAGGAAAACACTGAAGCTTTCTTT.

This clonotype was recorded a few times. V and J are TRBV3-1 and TRBJ1-1; D not resolved. The CDR3 length is 18 residues. Trimming left V 4 bases short and J 4 bases short, with 25 bases between. The germline V gene has CDR1 LGHDT and CDR2 YNNKEL (reference sequence). The CDR3 sequence is CASSPRQLRIIGATEAFF. Here the CDR3 DNA reads TGTGCCAGCAGCCCACGTCAGTTAAGGATAATTGGAGCCACTGAAGCTTTCTTT.

This chain connects TRBV7-9 to TRBJ1-2, with D maybe TRBD1 (5 bases). This CDR3 is built from 16 residues. Germline CDR1 and CDR2: SEHNR and FQNEAQ (reference sequence). Trimming removed 3 bases at V and 8 bases at J, with 22 bases between. CDR3 region: CASSLGINRDRGGYTF. CDR3 in DNA: TGTGCCAGCAGCTTGGGTATCAACCGGGACCGAGGGGGCTACACCTTC.

The chain employs TRBV30 and TRBJ2-5, with 8 bases matching TRBD2. The CDR3 is 13 residues long. The germline V gene has CDR1 GTSNPN and CDR2 SVGIG (reference sequence). The CDR3 spells CGAAGGPRETQYF. In DNA form, the CDR3 reads TGTGGGGCCGCGGGAGGACCACGGGAGACCCAGTACTTC.

This clonotype was counted at least ten times. J is TRBJ1-1 and V is TRBV28, with D perhaps TRBD1 (6 bases). CDR1 is MDHEN and CDR2 is SYDVKM in the germline V gene. The length of the CDR3 is 12 residues. V lost 5 bases and J 10 bases, leaving 14 bases between the germline ends. CDR3 sequence: CASSPAPRGAFF. The CDR3 coding sequence is TGTGCCAGCAGTCCGGCCCCCAGGGGAGCTTTCTTT.

The chain employs TRBV6-1 and TRBJ1-1; no clear D gene. The CDR3 spans 11 residues. Looked up from germline, CDR1 is MNHNS and CDR2 is SASEGT. Trimming pared 6 bases from V and 9 bases from J, leaving 11 bases between. CDR3 bases: TGTGCCAGCAGCCCGGGAGTCAAAGCTTTCTTT. Translated: CASSPGVKAFF.

The sample holds a few counts of this clonotype. V gene TRBV6-1 combines with J gene TRBJ1-4; 7 bases line up with TRBD1. The CDR3 is 17 amino acids. The ends lost 3 bases at V and 0 bases at J; junction bases unmatched: 7. Germline values: CDR1 MNHNS, CDR2 SASEGT. The CDR3 DNA reads TGTGCCAGCAGTGATGGCCGACAGGGTGCAACTAATGAAAAACTGTTTTTT. This codes for CASSDGRQGATNEKLFF.

This clonotype has more than one count but fewer than ten. Possible read error: a much larger clone is one base away. The rearrangement joins TRBV2 to TRBJ2-4; 8 bases align to TRBD2. The end of the DNA aligns better with TRBJ2-5, so the J call may be wrong. Germline V gene data show CDR1 as SNHLY and CDR2 as FYNNEI. The CDR3 spans 17 residues. This chain's CDR3 is CVSKKGLAGPIQETQYF. The CDR3, as DNA: TGTGTCAGCAAAAAGGGGCTAGCGGGCCCAATTCAAGAGACCCAGTACTTC.

As concerns this clonotype: Being one base from a much bigger clone, this may be a read error. The chain combines TRBV27 with TRBJ2-7; possibly TRBD1 or TRBD2 for D (5 bases each). The CDR3 runs to 16 residues. Looked up from germline, CDR1 is MNHEY and CDR2 is SMNVEV (reference sequence). In DNA form, the CDR3 reads TGTGCCAGCAGTTTGAGTCCGGCAGGGAGCCCCTACGAGCAGTGCTTC. As protein: CASSLSPAGSPYEQCF.

DNA of the CDR3: TGTGCCAGCAGCCCGGGACTAGGGTACGGGGAGCTGTTTTTT. Protein sequence: CASSPGLGYGELFF. The chain couples TRBV5-6 to TRBJ2-2; TRBD2 matches 8 bases. Germline V CDR1 and CDR2: SGHDT, YYEEEE. The length of the CDR3 is 14 residues. The V gene end was trimmed by 4 bases and the J gene end by 7 bases; junction bases not matched to a gene: 6. Supplemented by reference TRBV5-6 and TRBJ2-2, the full variable domain reads DAGVTQSPTHLIKTRGQQVTLRCSPKSGHDTVSWYQQALGQGPQFIFQYYEEEERQRGNFPDRFSGHQFPNYSSELNVNALLLGDSALYLCASSPGLGYGELFFGEGSRLTVL.

The V and J genes are TRBV14 and TRBJ2-7; D perhaps matches TRBD2 (6 bases). Trimming left V 0 bases short and J 9 bases short, with 12 bases between. CDR1 is SGHDN, CDR2 FVKESK, per germline. There are 13 residues in the CDR3. The DNA for the CDR3 is TGTGCCAGCAGCCAAGATTGGCTGGGGGGGCAGTACTTC. The encoded protein is CASSQDWLGGQYF.

The V gene is TRBV7-2, the J gene TRBJ1-6, with D unclear. V lost 0 bases, J lost 8 bases, and 14 bases lay in between. The germline gives CDR1 SGHTA, CDR2 FQGNSA. This CDR3 region has 16 residues. The CDR3 bases are TGTGCCAGCAGCTTAGCGCAAATCCGGCTCGATTCACCCCTCCACTTT. Translation: CASSLAQIRLDSPLHF. The full variable domain, its missing parts supplied by reference TRBV7-2 and TRBJ1-6, is GAGVSQSPSNKVTEKGKDVELRCDPISGHTALYWYRQSLGQGLEFLIYFQGNSAPDKSGLPSDRFSAERTGGSVSTLTIQRTQQEDSAVYLCASSLAQIRLDSPLHFGNGTRLTVT.

The chain employs TRBV5-1 and TRBJ2-1; 7 nucleotides line up with TRBD2. The CDR3 covers 21 residues. V lost 5 bases, J lost 4 bases, and 27 bases stayed unmatched. Germline-derived CDR1 and CDR2 are SGHRS and YFSETQ. This chain's CDR3 is CASRREKVRGPTGGWYNEQFF. The CDR3 DNA follows: TGCGCCAGCAGGCGAGAGAAGGTCAGAGGGCCAACGGGAGGATGGTACAATGAGCAGTTCTTC.

V and J are TRBV3-1 and TRBJ2-2; D may correspond to TRBD1 or TRBD2 (6 bases each). Germline CDR1 is LGHDT and CDR2 is YNNKEL (reference sequence). V shed 6 bases and J shed 6 bases, with 14 bases lying between them. The CDR3 runs 14 residues. The CDR3 sequence: CASRYFRGPGELFF. As DNA, the CDR3 is TGTGCCAGCAGATACTTTCGGGGGCCCGGGGAGCTGTTTTTT.

With regard to this clonotype: This may come from a read error, since a much larger clone is one base off. The rearrangement links TRBV29-1 to TRBJ1-2; D remains unclear. Germline V gene data show CDR1 as SQVTM and CDR2 as ANQGSEA. V was pared by 4 bases and J by 4 bases, with 10 bases between. This CDR3 contains 12 residues. The CDR3, as DNA: TGCAGCGTTGGAGATCCCGTCTATGGCTACACCTTC. This gives the protein CSVGDPVYGYTF. Full variable domain (remainder filled in from reference TRBV29-1 and TRBJ1-2): SAVISQKPSRDICQRGTSLTIQCQVDSQVTMMFWYRQQPGQSLTLIATANQGSEATYESGFVIDKFPISRPNLTFSTLTVSNMSPEDSSIYLCSVGDPVYGYTFGSGTRLTVV.

This clonotype was picked up many times. The rearrangement uses TRBV28 and TRBJ2-7; 9 bases are a match to TRBD2. Trimming took 8 bases from V and 3 from J; bases not matched to a gene: 14. The germline V gene has CDR1 MDHEN and CDR2 SYDVKM. CDR3 size: 16 residues. CDR3 loop: CASSIRRVAGVYEQYF. In nucleotides, the CDR3 is TGTGCCAGCTCGATTCGTAGGGTAGCGGGAGTCTACGAGCAGTACTTC.

J is TRBJ2-5 and V is TRBV29-1, with TRBD2 matching over 10 bases. CDR3 length: 14 amino acids. J lost 2 bases, V lost 5 bases, and 5 bases had no gene match. From germline, CDR1 is SQVTM and CDR2 ANQGSEA. Here the CDR3 reads CSVSTTSGQETQYF. The CDR3 DNA reads TGCAGCGTTAGCACGACTAGCGGGCAAGAGACCCAGTACTTC.

There are a few counts of this clonotype. The chain uses TRBV10-3 and TRBJ2-1; 10 nucleotides match TRBD1. Germline V lookup: CDR1 ENHRY, CDR2 SYGVKD. The CDR3 is made up of 14 amino acids. Trimming took 9 bases from V and 0 from J; bases not matched to a gene: 2. The CDR3 region has the DNA TGTGCCATGGGACAGGGGAGCTCCTACAATGAGCAGTTCTTC. Translated: CAMGQGSSYNEQFF.

This clonotype was picked up many times. The chain joins TRBV7-9 to TRBJ2-7, with D possibly matching TRBD2 (5 bases). The CDR3 has 15 amino acids. V was clipped by 6 bases and J by 3 bases, with 18 bases between them. In germline, CDR1 is SEHNR, CDR2 FQNEAQ (reference sequence). Written as DNA, the CDR3 is TGTGCCAGCAGTCCCCGGTTAGCGCTGAACTACGAGCAGTACTTC. Protein: CASSPRLALNYEQYF.

This clonotype was recorded many times. The chain has TRBV28 and TRBJ1-5; D gene ambiguous. V lost 1 base to trimming and J lost 7 bases, with 8 bases between them. Germline V gene sequence: CDR1 MDHEN, CDR2 SYDVKM. This CDR3 region has 13 residues. CDR3 DNA: TGTGCCAGCAGTTTATTTTTCGCGCAGCCCCAGCATTTT. It translates to CASSLFFAQPQHF.

The genes are TRBV27 and TRBJ2-1; D remains ambiguous. Germline values: CDR1 MNHEY, CDR2 SMNVEV (reference sequence). This CDR3 is built from 13 residues. The germline V and J ends were trimmed by 9 bases and 4 bases, with 13 bases remaining between them. CDR3: CASRPRLYNEQFF. As DNA, the CDR3 is TGTGCCAGTAGACCCCGGTTGTACAATGAGCAGTTCTTC.

This clonotype has at least ten counts. A clone one base away is much larger, so this may be a read error. The V gene is TRBV7-8, the J gene TRBJ1-1; no clear D gene. The V end was cut by 1 base, the J end by 3 bases, with 6 bases between. The CDR3 contains 13 residues. CDR1 and CDR2 from the germline V gene are SGHVS and FQNEAQ. The chain's CDR3 is CASSLERDTEAFF. CDR3 nucleotide sequence: TGTGCCAGCAGCTTAGAAAGGGACACTGAAGCTTTCTTT.

The chain couples TRBV6-2 or TRBV6-3 to TRBJ2-5, with 13 bases matching TRBD2. This CDR3 region has 15 residues. The J segment lost 1 base and the V segment lost 7 bases, leaving 3 bases of the junction unmatched. Looked up from germline, CDR1 is MNHEY and CDR2 is SVGEGT. The CDR3 spells CASKGLAGAQETQYF. CDR3 nucleotides: TGTGCCAGCAAAGGACTAGCGGGAGCCCAAGAGACCCAGTACTTC.

This clonotype showed up just a few times. This chain connects TRBV6-1 to TRBJ2-7; 7 bases fit TRBD1. After removal of 5 bases from V and 9 bases from J, the junction contained 10 bases not matched to a gene. CDR3 length equals 13 residues. Germline CDR1 reads MNHNS; CDR2 reads SASEGT. The CDR3 DNA sequence: TGTGCCAGCAGTCGGGACAGACTTTTGATGCAGTACTTC. Protein: CASSRDRLLMQYF.

The count of this clonotype is one. The V gene is TRBV18, the J gene TRBJ2-5; possibly TRBD1 for D (5 bases). This CDR3 is 15 amino acids long. V was trimmed by 1 base and J by 3 bases, leaving 12 bases between them. Germline V lookup: CDR1 KGHSH, CDR2 LQKENI. The CDR3 protein is CASSPQYAQEETQYF. Written as DNA, the CDR3 is TGTGCCAGCTCACCACAATACGCACAGGAAGAGACCCAGTACTTC. Drawing the rest from reference TRBV18 and TRBJ2-5, the complete variable domain is NAGVMQNPRHLVRRRGQEARLRCSPMKGHSHVYWYRQLPEEGLKFMVYLQKENIIDESGMPKERFSAEFPKEGPSILRIQQVVRGDSAAYFCASSPQYAQEETQYFGPGTRLLVL.